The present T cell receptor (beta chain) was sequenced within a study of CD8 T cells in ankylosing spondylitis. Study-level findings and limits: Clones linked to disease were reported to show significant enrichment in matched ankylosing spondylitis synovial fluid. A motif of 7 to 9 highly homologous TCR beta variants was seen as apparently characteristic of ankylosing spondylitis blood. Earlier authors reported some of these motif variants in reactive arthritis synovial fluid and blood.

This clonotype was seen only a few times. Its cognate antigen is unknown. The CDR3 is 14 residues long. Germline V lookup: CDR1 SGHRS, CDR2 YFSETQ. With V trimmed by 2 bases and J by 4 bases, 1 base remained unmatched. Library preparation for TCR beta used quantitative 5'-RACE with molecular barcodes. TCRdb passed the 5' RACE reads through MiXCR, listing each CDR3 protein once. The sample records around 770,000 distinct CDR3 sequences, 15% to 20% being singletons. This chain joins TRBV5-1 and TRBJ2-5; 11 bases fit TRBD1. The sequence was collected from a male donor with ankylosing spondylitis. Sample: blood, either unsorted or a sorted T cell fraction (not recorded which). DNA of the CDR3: TGCGCCAGCAGCTTTGGACAGGGGGCAGAGACCCAGTACTTC. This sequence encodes CASSFGQGAETQYF. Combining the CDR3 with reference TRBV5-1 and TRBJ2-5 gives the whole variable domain KAGVTQTPRYLIKTRGQQVTLSCSPISGHRSVSWYQQTPGQGLQFLFEYFSETQRNKGNFPGRFSGRQFSNSRSEMNVSTLELGDSALYLCASSFGQGAETQYFGPGTRLLVL.